The 22 T cell receptor beta chains below were found in one sample sequenced in a study of blood T cell repertoires in COVID-19. Method: immunoSEQ multiplex PCR; TCRdb's copy keeps in-frame clones and lacks some. The sample includes 250,000 or so clones, roughly 89% seen only once; the top ten take 4% to 5%. The sample taken for sequencing was peripheral blood. These TCRs come from a middle-aged woman who had recovered from COVID-19.

In DNA, the CDR3 is TGTGCCAGCAGCTTGGCTACAGGGGGCGGGAACACTGAAGCTTTCTTT. Its translation: CASSLATGGGNTEAFF. J is TRBJ1-1 and V is TRBV7-2; 9 bases are a match to TRBD1. V lost 3 bases to trimming and J lost 1 base; unmatched junction nucleotides: 6. CDR1 and CDR2 from the germline V gene are SGHTA and FQGNSA. This CDR3 is 16 amino acids long.

V and J are TRBV7-9 and TRBJ2-2; TRBD2 matches 13 bases. The germline gives CDR1 SEHNR, CDR2 FQNEAQ (reference sequence). This CDR3 contains 16 residues. With 5 bases clipped from V and 5 bases from J, the junction kept 5 bases outside the gene matches. CDR3 sequence (DNA): TGTGCCAGCAGCCACCGGACTAGCGGGAGTACCGGGGAGCTGTTTTTT. This translates into CASSHRTSGSTGELFF.

The chain uses TRBV3-1 (or the pseudogene TRBV3-2) and TRBJ1-5; D is perhaps TRBD1 (5 bases). The V end was cut by 4 bases, the J end by 6 bases, with 10 bases between. The CDR3 contains 13 residues. Germline V gene data show CDR1 as LGHDT and CDR2 as YNNKEL (reference sequence). The CDR3 here is CASSRGGTQPQHF. The CDR3 DNA reads TGTGCCAGCAGCCGGGGAGGGACTCAGCCCCAGCATTTT.

The chain employs TRBV6-1 and TRBJ2-7, with a weak D call TRBD2 (5 bases). V lost 2 bases, J lost 3 bases, and 8 bases lay in between. The germline CDR1 and CDR2 sequences are MNHNS and SASEGT. The length of the CDR3 is 13 residues. CDR3 amino acids: CASSERGDYEQYV. The CDR3 region has the DNA TGTGCCAGCAGTGAACGGGGAGACTACGAGCAGTACGTC.

The chain has TRBV7-2 and TRBJ2-1, with 7 positions matching TRBD2. V shed 5 bases, J shed 0 bases, and the junction held 7 bases outside the gene matches. The CDR3 length is 16 residues. Per germline, CDR1 SGHTA and CDR2 FQGNSA. Here the CDR3 reads CASSPIGGSSYNEQFF. The CDR3 DNA reads TGTGCCAGCAGCCCCATAGGCGGGAGCTCCTACAATGAGCAGTTCTTC.

This clone was picked up one time. This chain connects TRBV5-1 to TRBJ2-3, with 12 bases lining up with TRBD2. Germline V CDR1 and CDR2: SGHRS, YFSETQ. CDR3 length: 16 residues. After removal of 0 bases from V and 5 bases from J, the junction contained 4 bases not matched to a gene. CDR3: CASSLGLAGDIDTQYF. CDR3 DNA sequence: TGCGCCAGCAGCTTGGGACTAGCGGGAGATATAGATACGCAGTATTTT.

V and J are TRBV30 and TRBJ1-2; possibly TRBD1 for D (5 bases). V lost 4 bases and J lost 6, with 12 bases in between. Germline assignment: CDR1 GTSNPN and CDR2 SVGIG (reference sequence). The CDR3 consists of 12 residues. The CDR3 region has the DNA TGTGCCTGGACCCATCAGGGTCATGGCTACACCTTC. Protein product: CAWTHQGHGYTF.

J is TRBJ2-1 and V is TRBV10-3, with TRBD2 matching over 10 bases. Germline trimming cut 3 bases from V and 3 bases from J; bases unmatched to any gene: 8. The CDR3 loop spans 17 amino acids. Looked up from germline, CDR1 is ENHRY and CDR2 is SYGVKD. This CDR3 reads CAISDTKRGGNYNEQFF. CDR3 nucleotides: TGTGCCATCAGTGACACAAAGCGGGGGGGGAACTACAATGAGCAGTTCTTC.

The chain combines TRBV18 with TRBJ2-3, with 10 bases fitting TRBD2. From germline, CDR1 is KGHSH and CDR2 LQKENI. There are 16 residues in the CDR3. V was clipped by 6 bases and J by 3 bases; unmatched bases: 9. CDR3 sequence reads: CASSPLAGVETDTQYF. CDR3 sequence (DNA): TGTGCCAGCTCGCCTCTAGCGGGAGTAGAGACAGATACGCAGTATTTT.

CDR3 coding DNA: TGTGCCACCAGTGACGGGACAGGGGACATTCAGTACTTC. This codes for CATSDGTGDIQYF. The J gene is TRBJ2-4, the V gene TRBV24-1; 10 nucleotides agree with TRBD1. The ends lost 4 bases at V and 8 bases at J; junction bases unmatched: 1. The germline V gene has CDR1 KGHDR and CDR2 SFDVKD. The CDR3 is 13 residues long.

V and J are TRBV27 and TRBJ1-1, with 9 bases that match TRBD1. Germline assignment: CDR1 MNHEY and CDR2 SMNVEV (reference sequence). There are 18 residues in the CDR3. The trim removed 1 base at V and 9 bases at J, leaving 18 bases unmatched. Written as DNA, the CDR3 is TGTGCCAGCAGTTTATGGGCTCCGGGACAGGGTGATCGGTATAAAGCTTTCTTT. This gives the protein CASSLWAPGQGDRYKAFF.

This sequence joins TRBV2 and TRBJ1-5; D is unresolved. The V gene lost 0 bases and the J gene lost 8 bases, with 8 bases spanning the gap. The germline gives CDR1 SNHLY, CDR2 FYNNEI. The CDR3 is 13 amino acids. Here the CDR3 reads CASSEAYAEPQHF. DNA of the CDR3: TGTGCCAGCAGTGAAGCTTATGCAGAGCCCCAGCATTTT.

This clone appeared a single time. V usage is TRBV30 and J usage is TRBJ2-5; possible D gene TRBD2, 6 bases. V dropped 2 bases and J dropped 4 bases, with 8 bases sitting between them. This CDR3 has 12 residues. Germline assignment: CDR1 GTSNPN and CDR2 SVGIG (reference sequence). CDR3 in amino acids: CAWSPAGETQYF. The CDR3 nucleotides are TGTGCCTGGAGTCCAGCGGGAGAGACCCAGTACTTC.

CDR3 protein: CASSDLGQGLYGYTF. As DNA, the CDR3 is TGTGCCAGCAGTGACCTGGGACAGGGGCTTTATGGCTACACCTTC. V usage is TRBV27 and J usage is TRBJ1-2; 10 nucleotides match TRBD1. This CDR3 spans 15 amino acids. The V gene's germline CDR1 is MNHEY and CDR2 SMNVEV (reference sequence). Trimming removed 5 bases from V and 5 bases from J; junction bases left unmatched: 8.

The gene calls are TRBV19 and TRBJ1-5, with D hard to call. The CDR3 has 14 residues. Germline assignment: CDR1 LNHDA and CDR2 SQIVND (reference sequence). Trimming left V 3 bases short and J 3 bases short, with 9 bases between. The chain's CDR3 is CASSIYRLNQPQHF. In DNA, the CDR3 is TGTGCCAGTAGTATCTACCGCCTCAATCAGCCCCAGCATTTT.

The chain couples TRBV6-2 or TRBV6-3 to TRBJ1-1; D perhaps matches TRBD1 (6 bases). V shed 4 bases and J shed 4 bases, with 13 bases lying between them. The CDR3 extends over 14 amino acids. CDR1 MNHEY and CDR2 SVGEGT come from the germline V gene. The CDR3 sequence is CASSSGQGFTEAFF. Written as DNA, the CDR3 is TGTGCCAGCAGTTCGGGGCAGGGGTTCACTGAAGCTTTCTTT.

The chain uses TRBV5-1 and TRBJ1-2, with D possibly matching TRBD1 (5 bases). V was clipped by 4 bases and J by 7 bases, with 20 bases between them. The germline gives CDR1 SGHRS, CDR2 YFSETQ. The CDR3 is 15 amino acids. Here the CDR3 DNA reads TGCGCCAGCAGCGGACTAACCGGGCCCAGGGCTGGCTACACCTTC. This translates into CASSGLTGPRAGYTF. The complete variable domain, with remaining parts taken from reference TRBV5-1 and TRBJ1-2, reads KAGVTQTPRYLIKTRGQQVTLSCSPISGHRSVSWYQQTPGQGLQFLFEYFSETQRNKGNFPGRFSGRQFSNSRSEMNVSTLELGDSALYLCASSGLTGPRAGYTFGSGTRLTVV.

This clone appeared a single time. The rearrangement links TRBV10-1 to TRBJ2-5; possibly TRBD2 for D (6 bases). Germline V lookup: CDR1 WNHNN, CDR2 SYGVQD (reference sequence). Trimming cost V 0 bases and J 7 bases, with 12 bases left between them. The CDR3 length is 14 residues. This CDR3 reads CASSESGTGGTQYF. For the CDR3, the DNA is TGCGCCAGCAGTGAGTCGGGGACTGGGGGGACCCAGTACTTC.

The chain joins TRBV18 to TRBJ2-5, with a tentative D call TRBD1 (6 bases). Trimming took off 3 bases at V and 4 bases at J, with 9 bases between the two ends. Per germline, CDR1 KGHSH and CDR2 LQKENI. The CDR3 extends over 13 amino acids. The CDR3 region is CASSPRGIETQYF. CDR3 in DNA: TGTGCCAGCTCACCCAGGGGAATAGAGACCCAGTACTTC.

The chain combines TRBV27 with TRBJ1-2; TRBD1 might be the D (5 bases). V was clipped by 6 bases and J by 9 bases, with 14 bases between them. This CDR3 spans 12 amino acids. In germline, CDR1 is MNHEY, CDR2 SMNVEV (reference sequence). Here the CDR3 reads CASRSGQGSYTF. The DNA for the CDR3 is TGTGCCAGCAGGTCGGGCCAGGGCAGCTACACCTTC.

The rearrangement joins TRBV7-6 to TRBJ2-5; 8 bases agree with TRBD2. CDR1 and CDR2 (germline): SGHVS, FNYEAQ. The CDR3 is 14 residues long. Germline trimming cut 2 bases from V and 4 bases from J; bases unmatched to any gene: 3. The CDR3 nucleotides are TGTGCCAGCAGCTTAAACGGGGGGGCAGAGACCCAGTACTTC. It codes for CASSLNGGAETQYF.

The chain couples TRBV6-5 to TRBJ1-4, with D perhaps TRBD1 (5 bases). Germline-derived CDR1 and CDR2 are MNHEY and SVGAGI. V lost 8 bases, J lost 6 bases, and 19 bases lay in between. CDR3 length: 15 residues. The CDR3 region has the DNA TGTGCCAGCGGGGGGGGGACGCCAGCTGATGAAAAACTGTTTTTT. It encodes CASGGGTPADEKLFF.